Listed below are T cell receptor beta chains from one sample, sequenced in a study of tumor-infiltrating lymphocytes in oesophageal squamous cell carcinoma. TCRdb called the PCR reads again in MiXCR, with one record for every CDR3 protein. This table holds roughly 20,000 distinct CDR3 sequences, under 50% found once. The material sequenced was normal esophageal tissue next to the tumor. Receptors were obtained from a male donor with esophageal squamous cell carcinoma. Both conserved end residues are part of each CDR3. Fields, in order: CDR3 length, J gene, D gene, V gene, CDR3 protein. D genes are given only for firm matches.

17 TRBJ2-4 . TRBV7-9 CASSPPRSDLAKNIQYF
14 TRBJ2-3 . TRBV18 CASSPGSGAQTQYF
14 TRBJ2-3 TRBD1 TRBV11-3 CASSTRQGPDTQYF
12 TRBJ1-2 . TRBV7-9 CASSPDIYGYTF
15 . . TRBV7-2 CASSLNLGRSNEQYF
12 TRBJ2-2 . TRBV7-2 CASSSLAGELFF
14 . . TRBV7-8 CASSLAILSYEQYF
14 TRBJ2-7 TRBD1 TRBV10-3 CAISEPGTGREQYF
14 . . TRBV6-6 CASSYSQGVRTQFF
14 TRBJ2-5 . TRBV7-9 CASSFGGEVETQYF
17 TRBJ2-3 TRBD2 TRBV5-3 CARSPVLLARVTDTQYF
12 . . TRBV7-8 CASSRGPYEQYF
14 TRBJ2-3 TRBD1 TRBV7-2 CASYDRESTDTQYF
12 TRBJ1-3 . TRBV6-1 CASSLSGNTIYF
13 . TRBD2 TRBV10-1 CASKGGSTDTQFF
12 TRBJ1-3 . TRBV7-9 CASSFGDNTIYF
15 TRBJ2-7 TRBD2 TRBV11-3 CASSPRLAGKEEQYF
14 TRBJ2-7 . TRBV7-3 CASSLGGSKHEQYF
13 TRBJ2-3 . TRBV7-2 CASSLGTADTQYF
12 TRBJ1-2 . TRBV12-3/TRBV12-4 CASSLQGTGYTF
14 TRBJ2-1 TRBD2 TRBV6-1 CASASGGIYNEQFF
17 TRBJ2-2 . TRBV6-1 CASRPQAVGPNTGELFF
14 TRBJ2-7 . TRBV20-1 CSARVPGPSYEQYF
13 TRBJ2-3 . TRBV7-2 CASSPSGINTQYF